This TCR beta chain was found in a study of sequential checkpoint blockade in melanoma. Study in general: First-line arms were nivolumab then ipilimumab, or the reverse, randomized 1:1. After both sequences, patients received maintenance nivolumab.

Treatment in this sample: randomized to nivolumab then ipilimumab (arm A) or the reverse (arm B). Patients had received no earlier DNA-damaging chemotherapy. PBMC sorting kept live CD3+CD8+ cells without CD19 or CD56. This clone turned up a few times. Assay: immunoSEQ multiplex PCR; the TCRdb copy retains only in-frame clones and omits some. The table includes 15,000 or so clones, approximately 48% detected once. V was clipped by 0 bases and J by 10 bases, with 9 bases between them. The length of the CDR3 is 12 residues. The germline CDR1 and CDR2 sequences are MGHRA and YSYEKL. Sequenced material: CD8+ T cells sorted from blood (inferred from file names), taken from a patient given nivolumab and ipilimumab in sequence. The rearrangement joins TRBV4-1 to TRBJ1-1, with TRBD1 as a possible D gene (5 bases). The TCR was taken from a human donor with melanoma. The CDR3 DNA follows: TGCGCCAGCAGCCAAGAGGCGGGACCAGCTTTCTTT. Protein sequence: CASSQEAGPAFF.